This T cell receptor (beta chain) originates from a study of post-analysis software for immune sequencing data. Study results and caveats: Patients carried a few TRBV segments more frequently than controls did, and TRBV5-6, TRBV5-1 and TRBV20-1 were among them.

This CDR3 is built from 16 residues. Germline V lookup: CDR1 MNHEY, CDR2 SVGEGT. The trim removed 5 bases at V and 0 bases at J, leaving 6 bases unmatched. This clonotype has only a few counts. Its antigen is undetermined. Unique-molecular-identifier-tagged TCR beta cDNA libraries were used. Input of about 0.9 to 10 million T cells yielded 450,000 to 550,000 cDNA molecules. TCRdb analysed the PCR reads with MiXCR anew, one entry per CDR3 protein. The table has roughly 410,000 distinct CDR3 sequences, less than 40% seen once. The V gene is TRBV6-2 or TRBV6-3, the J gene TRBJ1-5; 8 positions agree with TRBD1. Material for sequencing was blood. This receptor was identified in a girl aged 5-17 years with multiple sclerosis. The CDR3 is CASSHDRGGSNQPQHF. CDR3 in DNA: TGTGCCAGCAGTCACGACAGGGGCGGTAGCAATCAGCCCCAGCATTTT.